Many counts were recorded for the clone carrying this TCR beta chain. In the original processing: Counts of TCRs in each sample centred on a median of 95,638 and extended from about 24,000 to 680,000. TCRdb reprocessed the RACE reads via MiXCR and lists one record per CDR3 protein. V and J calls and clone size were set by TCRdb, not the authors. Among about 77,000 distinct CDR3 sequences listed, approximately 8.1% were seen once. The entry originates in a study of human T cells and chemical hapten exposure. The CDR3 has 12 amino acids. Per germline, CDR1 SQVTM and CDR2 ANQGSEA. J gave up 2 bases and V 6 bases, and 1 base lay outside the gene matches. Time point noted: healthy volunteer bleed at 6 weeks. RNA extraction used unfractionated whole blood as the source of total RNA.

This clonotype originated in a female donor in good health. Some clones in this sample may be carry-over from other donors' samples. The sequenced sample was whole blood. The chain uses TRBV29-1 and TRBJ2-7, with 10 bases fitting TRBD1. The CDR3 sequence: CSVGQGTYEQYF. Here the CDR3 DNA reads TGCAGCGTGGGACAGGGGACCTACGAGCAGTACTTC.